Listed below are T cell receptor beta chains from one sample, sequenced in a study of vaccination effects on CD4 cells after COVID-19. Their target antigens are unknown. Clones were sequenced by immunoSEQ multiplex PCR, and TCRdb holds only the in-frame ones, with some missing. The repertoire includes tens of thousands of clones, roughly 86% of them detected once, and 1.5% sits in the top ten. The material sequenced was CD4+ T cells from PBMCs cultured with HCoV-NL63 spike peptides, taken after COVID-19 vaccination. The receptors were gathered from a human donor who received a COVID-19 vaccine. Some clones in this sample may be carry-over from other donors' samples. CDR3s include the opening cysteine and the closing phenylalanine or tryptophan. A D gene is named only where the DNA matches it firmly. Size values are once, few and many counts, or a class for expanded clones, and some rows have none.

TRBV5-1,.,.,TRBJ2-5,TGCGCCAGCAGCTTACAGGGTCGAGGGGAGACCCAGTACTTC,CASSLQGRGETQYF
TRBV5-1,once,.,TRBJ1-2,TGCGCCAGCAGCTTGAGCCCAAACTATGGCTACACCTTC,CASSLSPNYGYTF
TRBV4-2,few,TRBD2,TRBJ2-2,TGTGCCAGCAGCCGACCAATCGGGGCGGGGGGGAACACCGGGGAGCTGTTTTTT,CASSRPIGAGGNTGELFF
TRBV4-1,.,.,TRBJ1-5,TGCGCCAGCAGCCAGTTATGGGGGGTCAATCAGCCCCAGCATTTT,CASSQLWGVNQPQHF
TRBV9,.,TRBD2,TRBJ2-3,TGTGCCAGCAGCGTATTAGCGGGGGCATTCACAGATACGCAGTATTTT,CASSVLAGAFTDTQYF
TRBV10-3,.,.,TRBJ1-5,TGTGCCACCTCCGGGGCGGCAAGCAATCAGCCCCAGCATTTT,CATSGAASNQPQHF
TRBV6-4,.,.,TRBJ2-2,TGTGCCAGCACCCCGCAGGGTGGAACTAAGGACACCGGGGAGCTGTTTTTT,CASTPQGGTKDTGELFF
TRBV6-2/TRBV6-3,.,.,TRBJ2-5,TGTGCCAGCAGTTACTATTCGACGACCGGGAGAGAGACCCAGTACTTC,CASSYYSTTGRETQYF
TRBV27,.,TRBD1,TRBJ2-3,TGTGCCAGCAGTTTAAAGGGGACAGCGAGCACAGATACGCAGTATTTT,CASSLKGTASTDTQYF
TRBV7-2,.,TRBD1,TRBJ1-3,TGTGCCAGCAGCTTAGGGGACAGGGGGCCAGGAAACACCATATATTTT,CASSLGDRGPGNTIYF
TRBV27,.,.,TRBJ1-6,TGTGCCAGCAGCTTGGGGAGTAATTCACCCCTCCACTTT,CASSLGSNSPLHF
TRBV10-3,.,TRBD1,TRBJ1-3,TGTGCCATCAGTGACTCGGCGAGGGGGCCTGGAAACACCATATATTTT,CAISDSARGPGNTIYF
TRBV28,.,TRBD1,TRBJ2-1,TGTGCCAGCAGCTCTTCCGGGACAGGGAAGTACAATGAGCAGTTCTTC,CASSSSGTGKYNEQFF
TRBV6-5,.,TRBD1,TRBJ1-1,TGTGCCAGTACTGACAGGGTCACTGAAGCTTTCTTT,CASTDRVTEAFF